A single sample gave rise to the 5 T cell receptor beta chains below, sequenced in a study of response to subunit inactivated influenza vaccine. TCRdb processed the RT-PCR reads anew with MiXCR; each CDR3 protein has one entry. The repertoire holds 250,000 to 350,000 distinct CDR3 sequences, with approximately 23% as singletons. Sequencing was performed on PBMCs from blood, taken 21 months after vaccination. These receptors came from a man between 50 and 69 years old who received an inactivated influenza vaccine.

The chain carries TRBV5-1 and TRBJ1-2; D call uncertain. V was trimmed by 5 bases and J by 0 bases, leaving 11 bases between them. CDR1 SGHRS and CDR2 YFSETQ come from the germline V gene. The CDR3 has 14 amino acids. CDR3 bases: TGCGCCAGCAGTACGGATCCAGCTAACTATGGCTACACCTTC. It is translated as CASSTDPANYGYTF.

The chain recombines TRBV20-1 with TRBJ2-1, with 8 bases aligning to TRBD1. Germline CDR1 is DFQATT and CDR2 is SNEGSKA (reference sequence). The CDR3 contains 15 residues. Unmatched junction bases numbered 6, after V lost 5 bases and J lost 0 bases. The CDR3 spells CSAPGQVFSYNEQFF. CDR3 sequence (DNA): TGCAGTGCTCCGGGACAGGTATTCTCCTACAATGAGCAGTTCTTC.

This clonotype came up a few times. The chain has TRBV11-2 and TRBJ1-2, with TRBD1 as a possible D gene (6 bases). The CDR3 has 13 amino acids. V was clipped by 5 bases and J by 2 bases, with 9 bases between them. The germline V gene has CDR1 SGHAT and CDR2 FQNNGV. CDR3 sequence (DNA): TGTGCCAGCAGCCACGGACAGAACTATGGCTACACCTTC. Protein sequence: CASSHGQNYGYTF.

The rearrangement joins TRBV6-1 to TRBJ2-5; 10 nucleotides line up with TRBD2. This CDR3 contains 13 residues. V gave up 5 bases and J gave up 7 bases; unmatched junction bases: 4. Germline lookup yields CDR1 MNHNS and CDR2 SASEGT. The CDR3 loop reads CASSKIAGGTQYF. CDR3 bases: TGTGCCAGCAGTAAGATAGCGGGGGGGACCCAGTACTTC.

The gene calls are TRBV20-1 and TRBJ1-5; the match to TRBD1 covers 8 bases. V was pared by 3 bases and J by 1 base, with 11 bases of the junction left unmatched. This CDR3 region has 17 residues. The V gene's germline CDR1 is DFQATT and CDR2 SNEGSKA (reference sequence). CDR3 loop: CSARGGTGPLSNQPQHF. The CDR3, as DNA: TGCAGTGCTAGGGGGGGGACAGGCCCTTTGAGCAATCAGCCCCAGCATTTT.